Following are 7 T cell receptor beta chains from one sample sequenced in a study of circulating and synovial CD4+ cells in juvenile arthritis. Generated by immunoSEQ multiplex PCR, the TCRdb table keeps only in-frame clones and is missing some. The sample carries tens of thousands of clones, 85% to 95% recorded once. The sequenced sample was CD4+ T cells from blood. All receptors come from a human donor with juvenile idiopathic arthritis.

The rearrangement links TRBV2 to TRBJ2-1; D possibly corresponds to TRBD2 (6 bases). The germline V and J ends were trimmed by 8 bases and 6 bases, with 17 bases remaining between them. The CDR3 totals 14 residues. Per the germline V gene, CDR1 is SNHLY and CDR2 is FYNNEI. Here the CDR3 reads CASRGLAIGNEQFF. The DNA for the CDR3 is TGTGCCAGCCGAGGGCTAGCGATCGGCAATGAGCAGTTCTTC.

This clone was counted once. The rearrangement links TRBV27 to TRBJ2-1, with 10 bases matching TRBD2. V dropped 5 bases and J dropped 6; count of bases not matched to a gene: 13. The CDR3 is 17 amino acids. The V gene's germline CDR1 is MNHEY and CDR2 SMNVEV (reference sequence). The CDR3 region is CASSPLVRAGGTNEQFF. The DNA of the CDR3 is TGTGCCAGCAGTCCCCTCGTGAGAGCGGGAGGGACCAATGAGCAGTTCTTC.

The chain recombines TRBV5-1 with TRBJ2-7, with D perhaps TRBD2 (6 bases). This CDR3 comprises 13 residues. Germline V gene data show CDR1 as SGHRS and CDR2 as YFSETQ. Deletions cut 4 bases from V and 1 base from J, with 9 bases between. In DNA, the CDR3 is TGCGCCAGCAGCGCCAGCGGGTCCTACGAGCAGTACTTC. Its translation: CASSASGSYEQYF.

V usage is TRBV6-1 and J usage is TRBJ1-2, with 7 bases fitting TRBD1. V shed 5 bases and J 3 bases; nucleotides not matched to a gene: 3. This CDR3 is built from 13 residues. Per germline, CDR1 MNHNS and CDR2 SASEGT. CDR3 nucleotide sequence: TGTGCCAGCAGTCAGACAGGGTACTATGGCTACACCTTC. As protein: CASSQTGYYGYTF.

This chain uses TRBV2 with TRBJ2-6; D perhaps matches TRBD1 (5 bases). Trimming removed 5 bases at V and 0 bases at J, with 20 bases between. In germline, CDR1 is SNHLY, CDR2 FYNNEI. This CDR3 has 19 amino acids. The CDR3 is CASSPTESTSTSGANVLTF. The CDR3 coding sequence is TGTGCCAGCAGTCCGACAGAAAGCACATCGACCTCTGGGGCCAACGTCCTGACTTTC.

V gene TRBV18 combines with J gene TRBJ1-1; TRBD1 matches 7 bases. The CDR3 is 15 residues long. V shed 6 bases and J 4 bases; nucleotides not matched to a gene: 11. CDR1 is KGHSH and CDR2 is LQKENI in the germline V gene. The CDR3 DNA sequence: TGTGCCAGCTCCCATCGACAGGGAGAGAGCACTGAAGCTTTCTTT. Its protein product is CASSHRQGESTEAFF.

The chain combines TRBV5-1 with TRBJ2-1, with 7 bases matching TRBD1. CDR3 length equals 15 residues. V trimming: 3 bases; J trimming: 0 bases; junction bases outside the gene matches: 3. The germline gives CDR1 SGHRS, CDR2 YFSETQ. The CDR3 loop is CASSSGQVSYNEQFF. In DNA form, the CDR3 reads TGCGCCAGCAGCTCCGGACAGGTCTCCTACAATGAGCAGTTCTTC.